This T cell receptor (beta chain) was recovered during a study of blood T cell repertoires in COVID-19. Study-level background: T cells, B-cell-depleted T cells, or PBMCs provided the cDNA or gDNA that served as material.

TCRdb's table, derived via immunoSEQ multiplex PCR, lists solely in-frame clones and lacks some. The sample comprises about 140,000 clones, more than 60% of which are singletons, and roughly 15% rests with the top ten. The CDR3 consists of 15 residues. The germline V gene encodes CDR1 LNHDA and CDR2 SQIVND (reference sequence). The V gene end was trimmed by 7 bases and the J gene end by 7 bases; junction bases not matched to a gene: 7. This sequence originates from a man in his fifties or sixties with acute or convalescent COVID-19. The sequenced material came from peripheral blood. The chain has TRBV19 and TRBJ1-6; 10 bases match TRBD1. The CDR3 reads CASMDRGVQNSPLHF. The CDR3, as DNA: TGTGCCAGTATGGACAGGGGGGTCCAAAATTCACCCCTCCACTTT.